Included here is one T cell receptor beta chain sequence, with context. Within the sample, other DNA sequences also encode this same CDR3. The authors' processing: Reference gene primer amplification yielded estimated nucleated cell counts. The data were produced by immunoSEQ multiplex PCR, yet TCRdb's version contains in-frame clones alone and is incomplete. Clone size and the V and J calls come from that table; the DNA yielded D and trimming. The repertoire includes around 50,000 clones, over 80% of them detected once, and less than 5.5% sits in the top ten. CDR1 and CDR2 (germline): SGHRS, YFSETQ. The ends lost 4 bases at V and 0 bases at J; junction bases unmatched: 2. CDR3 length equals 15 residues. The sample originates from a study of blood T cell repertoires in COVID-19. Study-wide background: The samples span acute and convalescent COVID-19 from the United States, Italy and Spain. PBMCs, B-cell-depleted T cells, or T cells provided the cDNA or gDNA that made up the material.

Sequencing was performed on peripheral blood. The V call is TRBV5-1, the J call TRBJ2-2; TRBD1 matches at 8 bases. This receptor was taken from a human donor in a cohort sampled during active COVID-19. DNA for the CDR3: TGCGCCAGCAGCCTGGACAGGGCGAACACCGGGGAGCTGTTTTTT. Translated, it gives CASSLDRANTGELFF.